The sequence of this T cell receptor (beta chain) was determined in a study of T cells after yellow fever vaccination. The CDR3 has 14 amino acids. Deletions cut 4 bases from V and 0 bases from J, with 11 bases between. CDR1 and CDR2 (germline): SGHRS, YFSETQ. TCRdb analysed the 5' RACE reads with MiXCR anew, one entry per CDR3 protein. The table records approximately 250,000 distinct CDR3 sequences, 5.2% of them present only once. The J gene is TRBJ2-7, the V gene TRBV5-1; TRBD1 or TRBD2 may be the D gene (5 bases each). Sequences were derived from CD4+ T cells sorted from PBMCs, sampled on the day of the yellow fever booster vaccination. This receptor was identified in a young man who received the YFV17D yellow fever vaccine. CDR3 protein: CASSRDASSYEQYF. The CDR3 coding sequence is TGCGCCAGCAGCCGGGACGCGAGCTCCTACGAGCAGTACTTC.